These 29 T cell receptor beta chains share one sample of origin, sequenced in a study of CD8+CD57+ T cells in acquired aplastic anemia (dated by TCRdb to the late 2010s). TCRdb records Illumina HiSeq 2000 as the sequencer. Profiling of TCR beta VDJ combinations and CDR3 sequences used genomic DNA as the template. TCRdb reran the public reads through fastp at Q25 and MiXCR, keeping productive beta chains. Rows are unified per CDR3 protein, each entry keeping the most common DNA and genes. The sample table records around 190,000 distinct CDR3 sequences; over 60% of these occur just once. Roughly 29% of the sample comes from the top ten. The sample was sorted CD4+, CD8+, or CD8+CD57+ T cells (not recorded which) from PBMCs. The receptors were gathered from a human donor in good health.

There are a few counts of this clonotype. The gene calls are TRBV6-5 and TRBJ1-2; no firm D call. V gave up 6 bases and J gave up 5 bases, with 10 bases separating them. Germline-derived CDR1 and CDR2 are MNHEY and SVGAGI. CDR3 size: 12 residues. The CDR3 here is CASSFGSYGYTF. CDR3 nucleotides: TGTGCCAGCAGCTTCGGCTCGTATGGCTACACCTTC.

The V and J genes are TRBV7-2 and TRBJ1-6; D unclear. The CDR3 sequence is 10 residues long. The V gene's germline CDR1 is SGHTA and CDR2 FQGNSA. V was trimmed by 1 base and J by 19 bases, leaving 8 bases between them. The chain's CDR3 is CASSLGVLHF. CDR3 bases: TGTGCCAGCAGCTTAGGGGTCCTTCACTTT.

The CDR3 nucleotides read TGTGCCAGCAGTTTCGACAGGGACTACTACGAGCAGTACTTC. The encoded protein is CASSFDRDYYEQYF. The V and J genes are TRBV7-2 and TRBJ2-7; perhaps D is TRBD1 or TRBD2 (7 bases each). Germline-derived CDR1 and CDR2 are SGHTA and FQGNSA. CDR3 length equals 14 residues. The V gene lost 6 bases and the J gene lost 3 bases, with 15 bases spanning the gap.

The chain joins TRBV7-2 to TRBJ2-7, with TRBD1 identical over 10 bases. V shed 2 bases, J shed 7 bases, and the junction held 8 bases outside the gene matches. Germline V CDR1 and CDR2: SGHTA, FQGNSA. The CDR3 runs to 15 residues. Written as DNA, the CDR3 is TGTGCCAGCAGCTTATGGCGACAGGGGGCGAGGGAGCAGTACTTC. Translated: CASSLWRQGAREQYF.

The J gene is TRBJ2-2, the V gene TRBV9, with a tentative D call TRBD2 (6 bases). Looked up from germline, CDR1 is SGDLS and CDR2 is YYNGEE. V lost 3 bases to trimming and J lost 5 bases, with 20 bases between them. The CDR3 extends over 17 amino acids. The CDR3 DNA sequence: TGTGCCAGCAGCGCACCCGCGGAGGGCGTACGGACCGGGGAGCTGTTTTTT. This codes for CASSAPAEGVRTGELFF.

This clonotype was observed many times. The rearrangement joins TRBV9 to TRBJ1-2; TRBD1 might be the D (6 bases). This CDR3 spans 16 amino acids. V was pared by 6 bases and J by 1 base, with 19 bases between. Germline CDR1 and CDR2: SGDLS and YYNGEE. Written as DNA, the CDR3 is TGTGCCAGCATGGGGATTAGGACAGAGAATAACTATGGCTACACCTTC. Protein: CASMGIRTENNYGYTF.

The chain couples TRBV9 to TRBJ1-2, with D tentatively TRBD1 (5 bases). Germline loops: CDR1 SGDLS, CDR2 YYNGEE. CDR3 length: 15 amino acids. Trimming took off 0 bases at V and 4 bases at J, with 13 bases between the two ends. CDR3 DNA: TGTGCCAGCAGCGTAGCTCTCGGGGACGGCTATGGCTACACCTTC. Amino acid sequence: CASSVALGDGYGYTF.

This clonotype has a count of ten or more. This rearrangement joins TRBV5-1 to TRBJ1-2, with 8 bases identical to TRBD1. The CDR3 runs 15 residues. CDR1 and CDR2 (germline): SGHRS, YFSETQ. The J segment lost 3 bases and the V segment lost 5 bases, leaving 9 bases of the junction unmatched. This CDR3 is CASSNLQGEDYGYTF. In DNA form, the CDR3 reads TGCGCCAGCAGTAATCTACAGGGGGAGGACTATGGCTACACCTTC.

The genes are TRBV19 and TRBJ1-1, with a possible D match to TRBD1 (5 bases). From germline, CDR1 is LNHDA and CDR2 SQIVND (reference sequence). V lost 5 bases to trimming and J lost 5 bases, with 12 bases between them. The CDR3 is 13 residues long. In DNA form, the CDR3 reads TGTGCCAGTAGTGCAACAGGCCGTACTGAAGCTTTCTTT. This gives the protein CASSATGRTEAFF.

Many counts were recorded for this clonotype. V and J are TRBV11-1 and TRBJ1-3; no firm D call. This CDR3 comprises 15 residues. Between the trimmed V and J ends, which lost 1 base and 2 bases, there was a span of 9 bases. Germline V gives CDR1 SGHAT, CDR2 FQDESV (reference sequence). For the CDR3, the DNA is TGTGCCAGCAGCTTAGATATGGGAACTGGAAACACCATATATTTT. This gives the protein CASSLDMGTGNTIYF.

This clonotype appeared many times. The V and J genes are TRBV9 and TRBJ2-2, with D unresolved. The length of the CDR3 is 14 residues. Looked up from germline, CDR1 is SGDLS and CDR2 is YYNGEE. Trimming removed 5 bases from V and 1 base from J, with 9 bases in between. CDR3 sequence: CASRPDGNTGELFF. The CDR3 DNA reads as TGTGCCAGCAGGCCGGACGGGAACACCGGGGAGCTGTTTTTT. Filled out from reference TRBV9 and TRBJ2-2, the complete variable domain reads DSGVTQTPKHLITATGQRVTLRCSPRSGDLSVYWYQQSLDQGLQFLIQYYNGEERAKGNILERFSAQQFPDLHSELNLSSLELGDSALYFCASRPDGNTGELFFGEGSRLTVL.

This clonotype is deemed medium-sized. The chain carries TRBV7-9 and TRBJ2-7; D is ambiguous. V lost 1 base, J lost 0 bases, and 4 bases lay in between. This CDR3 region has 13 residues. Germline V gene lookup returns CDR1 SEHNR and CDR2 FQNEAQ (reference sequence). CDR3 nucleotides: TGTGCCAGCAGCTTAGACGCCTCCTACGAGCAGTACTTC. Amino acid sequence: CASSLDASYEQYF.

This clonotype was detected only a few times. The V and J genes are TRBV11-2 and TRBJ2-7, with D possibly TRBD2 on 6 matching bases. The V gene's germline CDR1 is SGHAT and CDR2 FQNNGV. Between the trimmed V and J ends, which lost 6 bases and 2 bases, there was a span of 14 bases. The CDR3 runs to 14 residues. The CDR3 region has the DNA TGTGCCAGCAGTCAGGGCCCGGGAGCCTACGAGCAGTACTTC. Its protein is CASSQGPGAYEQYF.

V is TRBV19 and J is TRBJ2-1; 10 bases line up with TRBD2. V was clipped by 2 bases and J by 5 bases; unmatched bases: 0. This CDR3 region has 14 residues. Germline CDR1 is LNHDA and CDR2 is SQIVND (reference sequence). The CDR3 sequence is CASSILAGDNEQFF. CDR3 nucleotide sequence: TGTGCCAGTAGTATACTAGCGGGGGACAATGAGCAGTTCTTC. The entire variable domain, with the rest obtained from reference TRBV19 and TRBJ2-1, is as follows: DGGITQSPKYLFRKEGQNVTLSCEQNLNHDAMYWYRQDPGQGLRLIYYSQIVNDFQKGDIAEGYSVSREKKESFPLTVTSAQKNPTAFYLCASSILAGDNEQFFGPGTRLTVL.

V gene TRBV20-1 combines with J gene TRBJ1-2; perhaps TRBD1 as D (6 bases). The CDR3 has 13 amino acids. Germline V gene sequence: CDR1 DFQATT, CDR2 SNEGSKA (reference sequence). Trimming took 5 bases from V and 8 from J, leaving 18 bases between them. The CDR3 here is CSAGLSGVGGYTF. As DNA, the CDR3 is TGCAGTGCTGGCCTTTCAGGGGTGGGGGGCTACACCTTC.

Note on this clonotype: This sequence may be a read error, since a much larger clone differs from it by one base. The chain recombines TRBV7-9 with TRBJ1-5; TRBD1 is a possible D gene (6 bases). Germline V lookup: CDR1 SEHNR, CDR2 FQNEAQ (reference sequence). This CDR3 has 14 residues. Here the CDR3 DNA reads TGTGCCAGCTTACAGGCCCAGGGGAATCATCCCCAGCATTTT. Translating gives CASLQAQGNHPQHF.

The genes are TRBV7-9 and TRBJ1-4; D may be TRBD1 (5 bases). V shed 5 bases and J shed 5 bases, with 21 bases lying between them. Germline V gives CDR1 SEHNR, CDR2 FQNEAQ (reference sequence). CDR3 length: 17 residues. CDR3 residues: CASSRSTPQASNEKLFF. The CDR3 region has the DNA TGTGCCAGCAGCCGATCAACCCCACAGGCCTCAAATGAAAAACTGTTTTTT.

CDR3 DNA: TGCAGTGCTAGAGAAGCGGGGAGCTCCTACAATGAGCAGTTCTTC. Its protein is CSAREAGSSYNEQFF. This sequence joins TRBV20-1 and TRBJ2-1; the match to TRBD2 covers 7 bases. There are 15 residues in the CDR3. CDR1 and CDR2 (germline): DFQATT, SNEGSKA (reference sequence). V trimming: 0 bases; J trimming: 0 bases; junction bases outside the gene matches: 2.

The V and J genes are TRBV20-1 and TRBJ2-7, with 16 bases lining up with TRBD2. The CDR3 spans 16 residues. Germline CDR1 is DFQATT and CDR2 is SNEGSKA (reference sequence). Trimming took 6 bases from V and 3 from J; bases not matched to a gene: 8. The CDR3 here is CSAAPGLAGGIYEQYF. The CDR3 DNA sequence: TGCAGTGCCGCCCCGGGACTAGCGGGGGGGATCTACGAGCAGTACTTC.

In its sample, this clonotype was seen once. The rearrangement links TRBV6-5 to TRBJ1-6; 11 positions match TRBD1. The V gene's germline CDR1 is MNHEY and CDR2 SVGAGI. This CDR3 is built from 15 residues. J gave up 10 bases and V 4 bases, and 6 bases lay outside the gene matches. In DNA, the CDR3 is TGTGCCAGCAGTTCTCCCGGGACAGGGGGGTCACCCCTCCACTTT. This encodes CASSSPGTGGSPLHF.

CDR3: CASSEATSGRELNTGELFF. CDR3 bases: TGTGCCAGCAGCGAGGCGACTAGCGGGAGGGAGCTAAACACCGGGGAGCTGTTTTTT. This chain uses TRBV7-9 with TRBJ2-2; 14 bases are a match to TRBD2. The CDR3 sequence is 19 residues long. Per germline, CDR1 SEHNR and CDR2 FQNEAQ (reference sequence). V lost 5 bases and J lost 2; bases outside the gene matches: 10.

This clonotype has at least ten counts. This CDR3 is CATSDDSGRSTDTQYF. CDR3 DNA sequence: TGTGCCACCAGTGACGATAGCGGGAGGAGCACAGATACGCAGTATTTT. The rearrangement joins TRBV24-1 to TRBJ2-3; the match to TRBD2 covers 10 bases. Germline CDR1 reads KGHDR; CDR2 reads SFDVKD. CDR3 size: 16 residues. V shed 4 bases and J 0 bases; nucleotides not matched to a gene: 3.

V gene TRBV7-6 combines with J gene TRBJ2-5; D call uncertain. The germline gives CDR1 SGHVS, CDR2 FNYEAQ. V lost 5 bases and J lost 7, with 8 bases in between. The CDR3 contains 11 residues. CDR3: CASSPGRTQYF. The CDR3 bases are TGTGCCAGCAGCCCCGGTCGGACCCAGTACTTC.

The rearrangement joins TRBV29-1 to TRBJ1-2; 8 nucleotides agree with TRBD1. This CDR3 has 12 amino acids. Germline CDR1 and CDR2: SQVTM and ANQGSEA. Trimming at V came to 2 bases and at J to 4 bases, leaving 0 bases not matched to a gene. The CDR3 loop reads CSVEQGAYGYTF. The CDR3 coding sequence is TGCAGCGTTGAACAGGGGGCCTATGGCTACACCTTC.

As for this clonotype: Since no conserved phenylalanine or tryptophan closes the CDR3, a read error is the likely cause. The chain couples TRBV7-9 to TRBJ2-5; TRBD2 matches at 10 bases. This CDR3 region has 17 residues. Germline-derived CDR1 and CDR2 are SEHNR and FQNEAQ (reference sequence). Trimming took 5 bases from V and 1 from J; bases not matched to a gene: 10. For the CDR3, the DNA is TGTGCCAGCAGCCCACGCTCTAGCGGGGGCCTCCAAGAGACCCAGTACCTC. Amino acid sequence: CASSPRSSGGLQETQYL.

The gene calls are TRBV10-3 and TRBJ2-5, with 10 bases that match TRBD1. CDR1 is ENHRY and CDR2 is SYGVKD in the germline V gene. The CDR3 covers 16 residues. With 2 bases clipped from V and 4 bases from J, the junction kept 7 bases outside the gene matches. The CDR3 spells CAISEPRDRGIETQYF. CDR3 coding DNA: TGTGCCATCAGTGAGCCCAGGGACAGGGGCATAGAGACCCAGTACTTC.

This clonotype came up many times. V usage is TRBV7-7 and J usage is TRBJ2-1, with D possibly matching TRBD1 (6 bases). CDR1 is SSHAT, CDR2 FNYEAQ, per germline (reference sequence). CDR3 length: 13 residues. V was clipped by 6 bases and J by 3 bases, with 9 bases between them. Written as DNA, the CDR3 is TGTGCCAGCAGTCGGACAGACTACAATGAGCAGTTCTTC. Translated: CASSRTDYNEQFF. The whole variable domain, filled in from reference TRBV7-7 and TRBJ2-1, reads GAGVSQSPRYKVTKRGQDVTLRCDPISSHATLYWYQQALGQGPEFLTYFNYEAQPDKSGLPSDRFSAERPEGSISTLTIQRTEQRDSAMYRCASSRTDYNEQFFGPGTRLTVL.

This clonotype was picked up one time. The CDR3, as DNA: TGCAGTGCTGGTAGATCCTTGAACACTGAAGCTTTCTTT. It codes for CSAGRSLNTEAFF. The chain carries TRBV20-1 and TRBJ1-1; D unresolved. Germline values: CDR1 DFQATT, CDR2 SNEGSKA (reference sequence). This CDR3 is 13 amino acids long. Between the trimmed V and J ends, which lost 5 bases and 0 bases, there was a span of 10 bases.

The chain recombines TRBV29-1 with TRBJ2-5; no clear D gene. The CDR3 is made up of 14 amino acids. Trimming removed 4 bases from V and 1 base from J, with 13 bases in between. Germline CDR1 is SQVTM and CDR2 is ANQGSEA. CDR3 amino acids: CSVAPRHSQETQYF. The CDR3 DNA follows: TGCAGCGTTGCCCCAAGACACAGCCAAGAGACCCAGTACTTC.